This entry lists 8 T cell receptor beta chains sequenced from one sample in a study of shared clonotypes between healthy human individuals. Here immunoSEQ multiplex PCR was the method, and the copy in TCRdb shows in-frame clones only, minus some. The table has roughly 1.4 million clones, about 98.5% seen once. The sequenced sample consisted of naive CD4+ T cells sorted from blood. The subset denotes: CD45RA+ positively selected. Receptors originate from a man aged 25-40 years in good health.

The chain has TRBV6-4 and TRBJ2-3; no definite D call. Trimming shortened V by 3 bases and J by 0 bases, and 10 bases separated the two germline ends. CDR1 MRHNA and CDR2 SNTAGT come from the germline V gene. The CDR3 length is 15 residues. The CDR3 DNA sequence: TGTGCCAGCAGTGATCAGTTTACTAGCACAGATACGCAGTATTTT. Protein: CASSDQFTSTDTQYF.

The count of this clone is one. This chain joins TRBV5-1 and TRBJ2-1, with D possibly TRBD2 on 5 matching bases. The ends were cut back, 4 bases at V and 9 bases at J, with 11 bases in the middle. The germline CDR1 and CDR2 sequences are SGHRS and YFSETQ. The CDR3 consists of 12 residues. CDR3 sequence reads: CASSVPGSEQFF. The CDR3 nucleotides are TGCGCCAGCAGCGTCCCGGGGTCTGAGCAGTTCTTC.

The V call is TRBV19, the J call TRBJ2-2, with 11 bases matching TRBD2. The germline gives CDR1 LNHDA, CDR2 SQIVND (reference sequence). The CDR3 sequence is 14 residues long. With 5 bases clipped from V and 5 bases from J, the junction kept 1 base outside the gene matches. CDR3 nucleotide sequence: TGTGCCAGTAGTCTAGCGGGAGGAACCGGGGAGCTGTTTTTT. Residues: CASSLAGGTGELFF.

DNA of the CDR3: TGTGCCAGCAGTCCCGGACAGACTAGATTACCTCCCGAGCAGTACTTC. It is translated as CASSPGQTRLPPEQYF. J is TRBJ2-7 and V is TRBV27; perhaps D is TRBD1 or TRBD2 (6 bases each). The germline V and J ends were trimmed by 5 bases and 6 bases, with 23 bases remaining between them. Germline V gene lookup returns CDR1 MNHEY and CDR2 SMNVEV (reference sequence). The CDR3 loop spans 16 amino acids.

This rearrangement joins TRBV19 to TRBJ1-3; no definite D call. Looked up from germline, CDR1 is LNHDA and CDR2 is SQIVND (reference sequence). The CDR3 sequence is 17 residues long. Trimming removed 3 bases from V and 2 bases from J, with 17 bases in between. CDR3 region: CASSMRVGRSAGNTIYF. Here the CDR3 DNA reads TGTGCCAGTAGTATGAGGGTGGGCCGGTCGGCTGGAAACACCATATATTTT.

The rearrangement links TRBV5-5 to TRBJ2-7; D could derive from TRBD1 or TRBD2 (5 bases each). V shed 5 bases and J shed 3 bases, with 12 bases lying between them. Germline V gene sequence: CDR1 SGHKS, CDR2 YYEKEE (reference sequence). This CDR3 is built from 13 residues. The CDR3 region is CASRSPGRYEQYF. CDR3 bases: TGTGCCAGCAGATCGCCGGGGCGCTACGAGCAGTACTTC.

This clone was found once. V usage is TRBV6-5 and J usage is TRBJ1-5, with D possibly being TRBD1 (5 bases). This CDR3 has 15 amino acids. In germline, CDR1 is MNHEY, CDR2 SVGAGI. The V and J ends lost 6 bases and 7 bases respectively, with 19 bases between them. The CDR3 DNA is TGTGCCAGCAGCAGTACAGGTATCGGTGGGCAGCCCCAGCATTTT. It encodes CASSSTGIGGQPQHF.

The chain carries TRBV7-6 and TRBJ2-1; 8 bases are shared with TRBD2. The V segment lost 5 bases and the J segment 6 bases; nucleotides outside the gene matches: 12. The germline CDR1 and CDR2 sequences are SGHVS and FNYEAQ. The CDR3 sequence is 16 residues long. The CDR3 DNA reads TGTGCCAGCAGCCTATCCGGGACTAGGGGGGGCAATGAGCAGTTCTTC. Amino acids: CASSLSGTRGGNEQFF.